The rows below give T cell receptor beta chains drawn from one sample of a study of CD8 T cells in Susac syndrome. Each CDR3 protein is one row after TCRdb ran MiXCR on the immunoSEQ multiplex PCR reads. The data show 200,000 or so distinct CDR3 sequences, about 95% seen once. Sequenced material: CD4+ T cells from PBMCs. These receptors came from a human donor with multiple sclerosis. The CDR3 runs from the conserved cysteine through the conserved F or W. The order of the fields is D gene, clone size, V gene, J gene, CDR3 protein, CDR3 DNA. The D gene is left open where the match is weak. Part of the rows lack a size; the others show once, few, many or a class for expanded clones.

TRBD2	-	TRBV29-1	TRBJ2-1	CSVAVGLAGGGEQFF	TGCAGCGTTGCCGTCGGACTAGCGGGAGGCGGGGAGCAGTTCTTC
-	-	TRBV24-1	TRBJ2-3	CATSEGTIQTQYF	TGTGCCACCAGTGAAGGGACCATCCAGACGCAGTATTTT
-	-	TRBV7-9	TRBJ1-4	CASSSEMEKLFF	TGTGCCAGCAGCTCCGAGATGGAAAAACTGTTTTTT
-	-	TRBV29-1	TRBJ1-1	CSAGWSTEAFF	TGCAGCGCGGGATGGAGCACTGAAGCTTTCTTT
TRBD1	once	TRBV6-2/TRBV6-3	TRBJ1-5	CASTNLGQNQPQHF	TGTGCCAGCACCAATTTGGGACAGAATCAGCCCCAGCATTTT
-	-	TRBV9	TRBJ2-5	CASSVVGSGAIQGETQYF	TGTGCCAGCAGCGTAGTGGGTAGCGGAGCCATCCAAGGAGAGACCCAGTACTTC
TRBD2	-	TRBV7-9	TRBJ2-1	CASSSLAGVVNEQFF	TGTGCCAGCAGCTCCCTAGCGGGAGTCGTCAATGAGCAGTTCTTC
TRBD1	-	TRBV9	TRBJ2-2	CASSVSHRGFGGELFF	TGTGCCAGCAGCGTCAGCCACAGGGGGTTTGGCGGGGAGCTGTTTTTT
-	-	TRBV30	TRBJ2-6	CAWQTAGAGANVLTF	TGTGCCTGGCAAACAGCGGGCGCTGGGGCCAACGTCCTGACTTTC
-	-	TRBV7-9	TRBJ2-5	CASSYGVTETQYF	TGTGCCAGCAGCTACGGAGTGACAGAGACCCAGTACTTC
-	-	TRBV29-1	TRBJ1-2	CSVDQGFGYTF	TGCAGCGTAGATCAGGGGTTTGGCTACACCTTC
-	-	TRBV28	TRBJ2-6	CASTGDGANVLTF	TGTGCCAGCACGGGCGATGGGGCCAACGTCCTGACTTTC
-	-	TRBV3-1	TRBJ2-1	CASAGRDNEQFF	TGTGCCAGCGCCGGGCGCGACAATGAGCAGTTCTTC
TRBD2	-	TRBV2	TRBJ2-5	CASSSTSGGHSETQYF	TGTGCCAGCAGTTCGACTAGCGGGGGTCACTCGGAGACCCAGTACTTC
-	-	TRBV9	TRBJ1-2	CASSVADSANYGYTF	TGTGCCAGCAGCGTAGCGGACAGTGCCAACTATGGCTACACCTTC
TRBD2	-	TRBV27	TRBJ2-5	CAGRTPGALAGTETQYF	TGTGCCGGCAGAACCCCTGGGGCTCTAGCGGGGACAGAGACCCAGTACTTC
-	-	TRBV6-6	TRBJ2-7	CASSPTEAYEQYF	TGTGCCAGCAGCCCAACAGAGGCCTACGAGCAGTACTTC
-	-	TRBV27	TRBJ1-2	CASSYTVNYGYTF	TGTGCCAGCAGTTATACAGTTAACTATGGCTACACCTTC
TRBD2	-	TRBV11-2	TRBJ2-3	CASSSLKTSGSTDTQYF	TGTGCCAGCAGCTCACTAAAGACTAGCGGCAGCACAGATACGCAGTATTTT
TRBD1	-	TRBV9	TRBJ1-2	CASSVTGGGGYGYTF	TGTGCCAGCAGCGTAACAGGGGGCGGCGGGTATGGCTACACCTTC
TRBD2	-	TRBV11-1	TRBJ2-5	CASSFWVAGEETQYF	TGTGCCAGCAGCTTTTGGGTAGCGGGAGAAGAGACCCAGTACTTC
-	-	TRBV2	TRBJ1-1	CASSNYMNTEAFF	TGTGCCAGCAGTAACTACATGAACACTGAAGCTTTCTTT
-	once	TRBV3-1	TRBJ1-6	CASSQEGSSPLHF	TGTGCCAGCAGCCAAGAGGGGTCCTCACCCCTCCACTTT
TRBD1	-	TRBV25-1	TRBJ1-1	CASSARTGWDTEAFF	TGTGCCAGCAGTGCAAGGACAGGATGGGACACTGAAGCTTTCTTT
-	-	TRBV7-3	TRBJ2-7	CASSGGSSYEQYF	TGTGCCAGCAGCGGGGGGAGCTCCTACGAGCAGTACTTC
TRBD1	-	TRBV2	TRBJ1-5	CASSDLGQAGGQPQHF	TGTGCCAGCAGTGACCTGGGACAGGCGGGGGGTCAGCCCCAGCATTTT
-	-	TRBV29-1	TRBJ2-3	CSVLTGFVRGAADTQYF	TGCAGCGTCCTTACAGGGTTCGTCAGGGGTGCCGCAGATACGCAGTATTTT
TRBD1	-	TRBV25-1	TRBJ1-3	CASSERQGAVNTIYF	TGTGCCAGCAGTGAGCGACAGGGAGCTGTGAACACCATATATTTT
-	once	TRBV5-4	TRBJ2-7	CASSFSWAYEQYF	TGTGCCAGCAGCTTCTCTTGGGCGTACGAGCAGTACTTC
-	-	TRBV5-6	TRBJ2-3	CASSSDRDGSADTQYF	TGTGCCAGCAGCTCGGATCGGGACGGGAGTGCAGATACGCAGTATTTT
-	once	TRBV29-1	TRBJ2-7	CSASRAFSYEQYF	TGCAGCGCCTCTAGGGCCTTCTCCTACGAGCAGTACTTC
-	-	TRBV15	TRBJ2-2	CATSRGPRGTGELFF	TGTGCCACCAGCAGAGGACCTAGAGGCACCGGGGAGCTGTTTTTT
-	-	TRBV23-1	TRBJ1-1	CASTPRGVEAFF	TGCGCCAGCACCCCGAGGGGGGTTGAAGCTTTCTTT
-	-	TRBV30	TRBJ2-1	CAWSLGGVNEQFF	TGTGCCTGGAGTTTGGGGGGAGTAAATGAGCAGTTCTTC
-	-	TRBV9	TRBJ2-1	CASSVARPNNEQFF	TGTGCCAGCAGCGTAGCCCGGCCGAACAATGAGCAGTTCTTC
-	-	TRBV14	TRBJ2-1	CASSQAGDEQFF	TGTGCCAGCAGCCAAGCCGGGGATGAGCAGTTCTTC
-	-	TRBV9	TRBJ1-2	CASSVGAGPSGGYTF	TGTGCCAGCAGCGTAGGAGCAGGGCCATCGGGAGGCTACACCTTC
TRBD1	-	TRBV5-8	TRBJ1-2	CASSRGQEGYGYTF	TGTGCCAGCAGCCGGGGACAGGAAGGCTATGGCTACACCTTC
TRBD2	-	TRBV2	TRBJ2-3	CASMRGGGRTDTQYF	TGTGCCAGCATGAGGGGCGGGGGGCGCACAGATACGCAGTATTTT
-	-	TRBV20-1	TRBJ2-3	CSARFYDTQYF	TGCAGTGCTAGATTTTACGATACGCAGTATTTT
-	-	TRBV6-5	TRBJ2-2	CASRKYSTGELFF	TGTGCCAGCAGGAAGTATTCGACCGGGGAGCTGTTTTTT
TRBD1	-	TRBV12-3/TRBV12-4	TRBJ2-3	CASSLRGQKDTQYF	TGTGCCAGCAGTTTAAGGGGACAGAAGGATACGCAGTATTTT
TRBD2	-	TRBV4-2	TRBJ2-1	CASSHRAGGDNEQFF	TGTGCCAGCAGCCACAGAGCGGGGGGGGACAATGAGCAGTTCTTC
-	-	TRBV20-1	TRBJ2-3	CSAWAASTDTQYF	TGCAGTGCCTGGGCAGCGAGCACAGATACGCAGTATTTT
TRBD1	-	TRBV20-1	TRBJ2-7	CSARDPGQTYEQYF	TGCAGTGCTAGAGATCCGGGACAGACTTACGAGCAGTACTTC
-	-	TRBV12-3/TRBV12-4	TRBJ2-1	CASSLRGHEQFF	TGTGCCAGCAGTTTAAGGGGCCATGAGCAGTTCTTC
-	once	TRBV20-1	TRBJ1-5	CSARDQGRGNQPQHF	TGCAGTGCTAGAGATCAGGGGAGGGGTAATCAGCCCCAGCATTTT
-	-	TRBV12-5	TRBJ2-7	CASGLYGEQYF	TGTGCTAGTGGTTTGTACGGCGAGCAGTACTTC
TRBD2	-	TRBV12-3/TRBV12-4	TRBJ2-3	CASSLSLAGVDTQYF	TGTGCCAGCAGTTTAAGTCTAGCGGGAGTGGATACGCAGTATTTT
-	-	TRBV18	TRBJ2-1	CASSRGEFNEQFF	TGTGCCAGCTCACGGGGGGAGTTCAATGAGCAGTTCTTC
TRBD2	-	TRBV4-1	TRBJ2-2	CASSQGGLFGGGFKTGKLFF	TGCGCCAGCAGCCAAGGAGGCCTCTTCGGCGGGGGTTTTAAGACCGGGAAGCTGTTTTTT
-	-	TRBV15	TRBJ1-1	CATSRDRRREAFF	TGTGCCACCAGCAGAGATAGGCGGCGTGAAGCTTTCTTT
-	-	TRBV20-1	TRBJ1-1	CSAQGNTEAFF	TGCAGTGCTCAAGGAAATACTGAAGCTTTCTTT
-	-	TRBV11-2	TRBJ2-7	CASSSARLEQYF	TGTGCCAGCAGCTCCGCCCGACTGGAGCAGTACTTC
TRBD1	-	TRBV29-1	TRBJ1-2	CSVERGQGYGYTF	TGCAGCGTTGAAAGGGGGCAGGGCTATGGCTACACCTTC
TRBD2	once	TRBV30	TRBJ2-7	CAWSLKRERYEQYF	TGTGCCTGGAGTCTAAAGCGGGAGCGATACGAGCAGTACTTC
-	-	TRBV5-4	TRBJ1-2	CASSYRGGGEAGYTF	TGTGCCAGCAGCTACCGTGGTGGGGGCGAGGCTGGCTACACCTTC
TRBD1	once	TRBV27	TRBJ1-1	CASSPINRGLLLLNTEAFF	TGTGCCAGCAGTCCGATCAACAGGGGGCTTTTACTCCTGAACACTGAAGCTTTCTTT
-	few	TRBV29-1	TRBJ2-7	CSVDSGYEQYF	TGCAGCGTTGATAGTGGATACGAGCAGTACTTC